One sample yielded the 30 T cell receptor beta chains listed below, sequenced in a study of cytomegalovirus exposure and HLA in healthy donors. PCR used 60 Vbeta primers and 13 Jbeta primers. Here immunoSEQ multiplex PCR was the method, and the copy in TCRdb shows in-frame clones only, minus some. The sample consists of some 150,000 clones, about 75% of them appearing once. Material for sequencing was PBMCs. Receptors were obtained from a man aged 25-45 years in good health and CMV-seronegative.

J is TRBJ2-3 and V is TRBV6-1; 8 nucleotides align to TRBD2. CDR3 length: 14 residues. Germline CDR1 and CDR2: MNHNS and SASEGT. V lost 11 bases, J lost 3 bases, and 10 bases stayed unmatched. The CDR3 DNA reads as TGTGCCGGAAAACCGGGACTAGAAACAGATACGCAGTATTTT. Translation gives CAGKPGLETDTQYF.

This clone came up once. This CDR3 is CASSQVLGGANYGYTF. Written as DNA, the CDR3 is TGCGCCAGCAGCCAAGTGCTCGGGGGAGCTAACTATGGCTACACCTTC. The chain has TRBV4-1 and TRBJ1-2; a weak D match, TRBD1 (5 bases). The CDR3 runs to 16 residues. The germline V gene encodes CDR1 MGHRA and CDR2 YSYEKL. V was shortened by 1 base and J by 0 bases, with 12 bases between the two germline ends.

This rearrangement joins TRBV27 to TRBJ1-2, with D perhaps matching TRBD1 (6 bases). The CDR3 is made up of 14 amino acids. Trimming took 8 bases from V and 4 from J, leaving 17 bases between them. The germline V gene has CDR1 MNHEY and CDR2 SMNVEV (reference sequence). The CDR3 DNA sequence: TGTGCCAGCGGCACAGGGAACTACGGCTATGGCTACACCTTC. Protein sequence: CASGTGNYGYGYTF.

In its sample, this clone ranks as medium-sized. The genes are TRBV7-9 and TRBJ2-7, with 7 bases lining up with TRBD1. Trimming at V came to 7 bases and at J to 2 bases, leaving 11 bases not matched to a gene. Germline-derived CDR1 and CDR2 are SEHNR and FQNEAQ (reference sequence). The CDR3 covers 15 residues. The CDR3 DNA reads as TGTGCCAGCACCCAGGATCGGGACAGCCCCTACGAGCAGTACTTC. Translating it yields CASTQDRDSPYEQYF.

For the CDR3, the DNA is TGTGCCAGCAGTCCCCGAGGGACAGGCAATCAGCCCCAGCATTTT. It specifies CASSPRGTGNQPQHF. V usage is TRBV27 and J usage is TRBJ1-5, with 7 bases matching TRBD1. The germline V gene encodes CDR1 MNHEY and CDR2 SMNVEV (reference sequence). The trim removed 5 bases at V and 2 bases at J, leaving 6 bases unmatched. The length of the CDR3 is 15 residues.

This clone was picked up a small number of times. This chain connects TRBV21-1 to TRBJ2-6; no DNA check was done on the table's D call, TRBD2. TRBV21-1 is listed as a pseudogene. The CDR3 has 14 amino acids. CDR3 in DNA: TGTGCCAGCAGCATCTTGGAGGGGTGCCTACGAGCAGTATTT. Translating it yields CASSILEGCLRAVF.

The chain couples TRBV7-9 to TRBJ1-1, with 11 bases fitting TRBD1. Germline V gene sequence: CDR1 SEHNR, CDR2 FQNEAQ (reference sequence). The CDR3 loop spans 13 amino acids. The V segment lost 10 bases and the J segment 3 bases; nucleotides outside the gene matches: 4. CDR3 DNA sequence: TGTGCCACCGCGGGACAGGGGGACACTGAAGCTTTCTTT. Protein product: CATAGQGDTEAFF.

Turning to this clone: Germline and junction disagree at one end, which may indicate a read error. The chain is built from TRBV29-1 and TRBJ2-4; unclear D gene. The CDR3 contains 13 residues. Germline-derived CDR1 and CDR2 are SQVTM and ANQGSEA. The CDR3 sequence: CSVEPTEKNSQYF. The CDR3 coding sequence is TGCAGCGTTGAGCCTACAGAGAAAAACAGTCAGTACTTC.

This clone occurred a few times. The chain is built from TRBV27 and TRBJ2-3; the D is unclear. From germline, CDR1 is MNHEY and CDR2 SMNVEV (reference sequence). V lost 3 bases, J lost 3 bases, and 10 bases lay in between. This CDR3 spans 14 amino acids. The CDR3 region is CASSFSLPTDTQYF. CDR3 DNA sequence: TGTGCCAGCAGTTTTAGTCTTCCGACAGATACGCAGTATTTT.

This clone has only one observation. This rearrangement joins TRBV7-9 to TRBJ2-5; TRBD1 matches at 8 bases. CDR3 length: 13 residues. V lost 6 bases, J lost 5 bases, and 5 bases stayed unmatched. The germline V gene encodes CDR1 SEHNR and CDR2 FQNEAQ (reference sequence). The CDR3 sequence is CASRRQGLETQYF. In DNA, the CDR3 is TGTGCCAGCAGGAGACAGGGGTTGGAGACCCAGTACTTC.

CDR3 coding DNA: TGTGCCAGCAGCCAGGACACGGTCCGGACCGGGGAGCTGTTTTTT. It translates to CASSQDTVRTGELFF. The gene calls are TRBV5-8 and TRBJ2-2; D is perhaps TRBD1 (5 bases). Germline V gene data show CDR1 as SGHTS and CDR2 as YDEGEE. V was clipped by 4 bases and J by 5 bases, with 15 bases between them. The CDR3 loop spans 15 amino acids.

This chain connects TRBV11-2 to TRBJ1-4, with TRBD1 identical over 8 bases. The CDR3 covers 15 residues. From germline, CDR1 is SGHAT and CDR2 FQNNGV. The V segment lost 4 bases and the J segment 8 bases; nucleotides outside the gene matches: 9. CDR3 region: CASSSPDRGNEKLFF. In DNA, the CDR3 is TGTGCCAGCAGCTCTCCCGACAGGGGAAACGAAAAACTGTTTTTT.

The chain is built from TRBV4-1 and TRBJ1-4; TRBD1 matches 7 bases. Germline V gives CDR1 MGHRA, CDR2 YSYEKL. Losses at the gene ends were 6 bases for V and 6 bases for J; bases not matched to a gene: 7. This CDR3 spans 14 amino acids. This CDR3 is CASSQQGWDEKLFF. CDR3 nucleotides: TGCGCCAGCAGTCAACAGGGGTGGGATGAAAAACTGTTTTTT.

CDR3 sequence (DNA): TGTGCCAGCAGTGAAGTAAAGGAGGGCAGGTATGGCTACACCTTC. Residues: CASSEVKEGRYGYTF. The chain has TRBV6-1 and TRBJ1-2, with D uncertain. From germline, CDR1 is MNHNS and CDR2 SASEGT. The CDR3 has 15 residues. The V and J ends lost 1 base and 5 bases respectively, with 14 bases between them.

The chain employs TRBV7-9 and TRBJ2-5, with 9 positions matching TRBD1. The CDR3 is 16 residues long. Unmatched junction bases numbered 7, after V lost 0 bases and J lost 5 bases. Germline values: CDR1 SEHNR, CDR2 FQNEAQ (reference sequence). In nucleotides, the CDR3 is TGTGCCAGCAGCTTAGCGAGTGGGACAGGGCGGGAGACCCAGTACTTC. Its protein is CASSLASGTGRETQYF.

The chain joins TRBV2 to TRBJ1-4, with a possible D match to TRBD1 (5 bases). This CDR3 is 15 amino acids long. V was cut by 6 bases and J by 8 bases, with 19 bases left in between. CDR1 SNHLY and CDR2 FYNNEI come from the germline V gene. CDR3 bases: TGTGCCAGCAGCCGCCCGCCGGGGACTTCCGAAAAACTGTTTTTT. Translated, it gives CASSRPPGTSEKLFF.

This CDR3 is CSAFRDYEQYF. For the CDR3, the DNA is TGCAGTGCCTTCCGGGACTACGAGCAGTACTTC. The rearrangement uses TRBV20-1 and TRBJ2-7; the D gene is possibly TRBD2 (5 bases). There are 11 residues in the CDR3. V was cut by 6 bases and J by 3 bases, with 9 bases left in between. CDR1 is DFQATT, CDR2 SNEGSKA, per germline (reference sequence).

The rearrangement uses TRBV5-1 and TRBJ1-3, with 10 bases lining up with TRBD1. The CDR3 is 17 amino acids. CDR1 and CDR2 (germline): SGHRS, YFSETQ. V lost 5 bases and J lost 4; bases outside the gene matches: 12. The CDR3 here is CASSYLGTGEEGNTIYF. The CDR3 coding sequence is TGCGCCAGCAGTTATCTCGGGACAGGGGAGGAAGGAAACACCATATATTTT.

J is TRBJ2-4 and V is TRBV7-9; possibly TRBD1 for D (5 bases). The CDR3 contains 14 residues. From germline, CDR1 is SEHNR and CDR2 FQNEAQ (reference sequence). V was pared by 3 bases and J by 5 bases, with 11 bases between. The CDR3 loop reads CASSLSQAENIQYF. Here the CDR3 DNA reads TGTGCCAGCAGCTTGTCACAGGCGGAAAACATTCAGTACTTC.

This clone was seen a handful of times. V usage is TRBV6-1 and J usage is TRBJ1-2; TRBD1 is a possible D gene (6 bases). Germline assignment: CDR1 MNHNS and CDR2 SASEGT. This CDR3 region has 16 residues. Trimming pared 4 bases from V and 1 base from J, leaving 16 bases between. CDR3 in amino acids: CASSGYGTRNNYGYTF. The CDR3 DNA reads TGTGCCAGCAGTGGTTACGGGACACGAAATAACTATGGCTACACCTTC.

The rearrangement uses TRBV18 and TRBJ2-2; TRBD2 aligns across 7 bases. From germline, CDR1 is KGHSH and CDR2 LQKENI. Trimming at V came to 0 bases and at J to 1 base, leaving 2 bases not matched to a gene. CDR3 size: 16 residues. CDR3 sequence reads: CASSPPQRGNTGELFF. Here the CDR3 DNA reads TGTGCCAGCTCACCACCGCAGCGGGGGAACACCGGGGAGCTGTTTTTT. Full variable domain (remainder filled in from reference TRBV18 and TRBJ2-2): NAGVMQNPRHLVRRRGQEARLRCSPMKGHSHVYWYRQLPEEGLKFMVYLQKENIIDESGMPKERFSAEFPKEGPSILRIQQVVRGDSAAYFCASSPPQRGNTGELFFGEGSRLTVL.

The chain recombines TRBV2 with TRBJ2-5; possibly TRBD1 for D (5 bases). Germline values: CDR1 SNHLY, CDR2 FYNNEI. The CDR3 consists of 16 residues. The V end was cut by 2 bases, the J end by 4 bases, with 17 bases between. The CDR3 region has the DNA TGTGCCAGCAGTGAAAGACAGCCAAGAGTGGGAGAGACCCAGTACTTC. Translating gives CASSERQPRVGETQYF.

V and J are TRBV2 and TRBJ2-1; 9 positions match TRBD1. CDR3 length: 11 residues. J gave up 14 bases and V 11 bases, and 10 bases lay outside the gene matches. Germline CDR1 and CDR2: SNHLY and FYNNEI. The DNA for the CDR3 is TGTGCCTACAAGGACGGGACAGGGAAGTTCTTC. Translation gives CAYKDGTGKFF.

The V gene is TRBV5-4, the J gene TRBJ2-5, with D perhaps matching TRBD1 (6 bases). Germline loops: CDR1 SGHNT, CDR2 YYREEE (reference sequence). V lost 1 base, J lost 5 bases, and 15 bases lay in between. The CDR3 is 15 residues long. The CDR3 sequence is CASSLNGGAGETQYF. For the CDR3, the DNA is TGTGCCAGCAGCTTGAATGGGGGCGCAGGGGAGACCCAGTACTTC.

This chain links TRBV2 with TRBJ1-5; the match to TRBD1 covers 7 bases. The CDR3 is made up of 16 amino acids. The ends lost 5 bases at V and 7 bases at J; junction bases unmatched: 14. Germline values: CDR1 SNHLY, CDR2 FYNNEI. The CDR3 loop reads CASSQSGGGAGQPQHF. The CDR3, as DNA: TGTGCCAGCAGTCAAAGCGGAGGGGGCGCGGGACAGCCCCAGCATTTT. The complete variable domain, with remaining parts taken from reference TRBV2 and TRBJ1-5, reads EPEVTQTPSHQVTQMGQEVILRCVPISNHLYFYWYRQILGQKVEFLVSFYNNEISEKSEIFDDQFSVERPDGSNFTLKIRSTKLEDSAMYFCASSQSGGGAGQPQHFGDGTRLSIL.

The CDR3 bases are TGTGCCACCAGCAGAGTGGGACAGGCGCAATCGATTCATGGCTACACCTTC. It translates to CATSRVGQAQSIHGYTF. The chain employs TRBV15 and TRBJ1-2; 8 nucleotides line up with TRBD1. The CDR3 totals 17 residues. V shed 1 base and J 6 bases; nucleotides not matched to a gene: 13. Germline V gene sequence: CDR1 LNHNV, CDR2 YYDKDF (reference sequence).

This clone is a singleton in its sample. The CDR3 DNA follows: TGTGCCAGCAGCTTAGGTCCCGGGACAGGGTCCTACGAGCAGTACTTC. It codes for CASSLGPGTGSYEQYF. V usage is TRBV7-2 and J usage is TRBJ2-7; TRBD1 agrees at 9 bases. CDR1 and CDR2 from the germline V gene are SGHTA and FQGNSA. This CDR3 is 16 amino acids long. V lost 1 base to trimming and J lost 1 base; unmatched junction nucleotides: 5.

The rearrangement joins TRBV6-5 to TRBJ1-1; 8 bases are a match to TRBD1. The CDR3 runs 13 residues. The junction had 4 bases not matched to a gene; V was cut back by 6 bases and J by 4 bases. Germline V gene sequence: CDR1 MNHEY, CDR2 SVGAGI. This CDR3 reads CASRRTGPTEAFF. As DNA, the CDR3 is TGTGCCAGCAGACGGACAGGGCCCACTGAAGCTTTCTTT.

This chain connects TRBV27 to TRBJ1-5, with D hard to call. V was shortened by 3 bases and J by 5 bases, with 11 bases between the two germline ends. The CDR3 extends over 14 amino acids. Per the germline V gene, CDR1 is MNHEY and CDR2 is SMNVEV (reference sequence). CDR3 nucleotide sequence: TGTGCCAGCAGTTTGGATGCGGGGTATCAGCCCCAGCATTTT. Amino acid sequence: CASSLDAGYQPQHF.

This clone was observed a handful of times. The chain recombines TRBV29-1 with TRBJ2-6, with D uncertain. The CDR3 runs to 16 residues. Trimming cost V 0 bases and J 15 bases, with 24 bases left between them. Germline V gene data show CDR1 as SQVTM and CDR2 as ANQGSEA. The CDR3 protein is CSVEELGFGDPSGLTF. The CDR3 nucleotides read TGCAGCGTTGAAGAGTTGGGTTTCGGCGACCCTTCAGGCCTGACTTTC.